This T cell receptor (beta chain) was obtained from a study of shared clonotypes between healthy human individuals. Study-wide points: Sorted-subset sequencing was shown by rarefaction to be incomplete despite large depth. Among donors, sharing of clonotypes was expected to be affected by sequencing depth.

Worth noting for this clone: Its antigen is not identified.

Free of recent acute infections or vaccinations, the donors were healthy HIV-negative adults. For each subset, genomic DNA was distributed in equal portions over several immunoSEQ plates. TCRdb's table, derived via immunoSEQ multiplex PCR, lists solely in-frame clones and lacks some. The sample consists of approximately 740,000 clones, about 74% of them appearing once. CDR1 SEHNR and CDR2 FQNEAQ come from the germline V gene (reference sequence). Trimming left V 3 bases short and J 0 bases short, with 8 bases between. The CDR3 runs to 14 residues. The chain carries TRBV7-9 and TRBJ1-1; D remains unclear. The sequenced material came from memory CD4+ T cells sorted from blood. Subset reported: CD45RA-negative fraction. The clonotype comes from a woman in her twenties or thirties in good health. The CDR3: CASSFGFLNTEAFF. The CDR3 DNA follows: TGTGCCAGCAGCTTTGGTTTTCTGAACACTGAAGCTTTCTTT.